The clone carrying this TCR beta chain occurred a few times. As yet, its antigen is unknown. Through a sample-barcoded 5' primer and a J-beta primer mix, a second PCR was run for about 6 to 11 cycles. MiXCR, run by TCRdb on the 5' RACE reads, gives a single entry per CDR3 protein. Counted here are 700,000 to 850,000 distinct CDR3 sequences, roughly 50% occurring once; the ten biggest clones make up approximately 40%. Trimming removed 1 base at V and 9 bases at J, with 10 bases between. Germline-derived CDR1 and CDR2 are MGHRA and YSYEKL. There are 13 residues in the CDR3. This sample is drawn from a study of blood T cells in healthy people across ages. Whole-study findings and limits: PBMCs that were unsorted prevented a conclusive naive versus antigen-experienced comparison. Roughly linearly, TCR beta diversity per million T cells fell as age increased.

This chain connects TRBV4-1 to TRBJ2-1, with D perhaps TRBD2 (6 bases). This TCR was sampled from a man older than 75 in good health. Material for sequencing was blood. The CDR3 spells CASSQVYGGEQFF. Written as DNA, the CDR3 is TGCGCCAGCAGCCAAGTCTACGGGGGTGAGCAGTTCTTC.